This T cell receptor beta chain was identified in a study of shared T cell receptors in the human thymus. The repertoire was sequenced with immunoSEQ multiplex PCR; TCRdb's copy has only in-frame clones and lacks some. Among under 700,000 clones, about 80% were seen once, and the ten largest hold around 0.013%. Trimming stripped 2 bases from V and 4 bases from J, with 6 bases between. This CDR3 spans 12 amino acids. Germline V gene data show CDR1 as SGHNT and CDR2 as YYREEE (reference sequence). The data were also submitted as part of a second study, on human thymus T cells. That publication notes: Donors consisted of healthy Finnish infants (having corrective surgery for congenital heart defects). Corrective heart surgery yielded resections, and these provided the thymus tissue. Highly overlapping thymic repertoires among unrelated individuals were reported in related research.

The sample consisted of thymocytes. The J gene is TRBJ2-5, the V gene TRBV5-4; tentatively, D is TRBD2 (6 bases). This clonotype was sampled from a boy younger than two with a congenital heart defect. CDR3 amino acids: CASSFGGETQYF. The CDR3 DNA is TGTGCCAGCAGCTTCGGGGGAGAGACCCAGTACTTC.